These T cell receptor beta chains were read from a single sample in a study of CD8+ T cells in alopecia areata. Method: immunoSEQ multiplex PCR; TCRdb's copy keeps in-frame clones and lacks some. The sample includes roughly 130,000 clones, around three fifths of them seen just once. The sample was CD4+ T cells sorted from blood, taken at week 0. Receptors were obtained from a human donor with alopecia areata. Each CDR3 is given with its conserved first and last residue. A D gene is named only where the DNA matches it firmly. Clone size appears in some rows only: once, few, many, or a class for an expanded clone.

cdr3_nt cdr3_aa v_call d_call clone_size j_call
TGTGCTAGCAGCACCGGACAGTCCTACGAGCAGTACTTC CASSTGQSYEQYF TRBV7-2 - - TRBJ2-7
TGCAGCGTTGCTAGGGACCAAGAGACCCAGTACTTC CSVARDQETQYF TRBV29-1 - few TRBJ2-5
TGTGCCAGCAGTAGGCCGGCCTCTGGGGCCAACGTCCTGACTTTC CASSRPASGANVLTF TRBV27 - - TRBJ2-6
TGTGCCGCCCAGGCAAGCTCCTACGAGCAGTACTTC CAAQASSYEQYF TRBV2 - few TRBJ2-7
TGCAGCGTTGAAGTTCGATATGAGCAGTTCTTC CSVEVRYEQFF TRBV29-1 - few TRBJ2-1
TGTGCCAGCAGCGTAGAACCCACAGGGACAAAACTGTTTTTT CASSVEPTGTKLFF TRBV9 - - TRBJ1-4
TGCGCCAGCAGCCGGGACAGTAACTACGAGCAGTACTTC CASSRDSNYEQYF TRBV5-1 TRBD1 - TRBJ2-7
TGTGCCAGCAGCGCCAACCGACAGGGGAACTATGGCTACACCTTC CASSANRQGNYGYTF TRBV9 TRBD1 - TRBJ1-2
TGTGCCAGCAGCTTGACTAGCTCAGATACGCAGTATTTT CASSLTSSDTQYF TRBV5-6 - - TRBJ2-3
TGTGCCAGCAGCTTAGGAGGACTAGCGGTTTACGAGCAGTACTTC CASSLGGLAVYEQYF TRBV7-2 TRBD2 few TRBJ2-7
TGTGCCAGCAGCTTAGTTGAAGGAGGACAGTCTCACGAGCAGTACTTC CASSLVEGGQSHEQYF TRBV13 - - TRBJ2-7
TGCAGCGTTGAGGGGCGCAGGGGGCAAGAGACCCAGTACTTC CSVEGRRGQETQYF TRBV29-1 TRBD1 - TRBJ2-5
TGTGCCAGCAGCCATCCCGGGACAGGGGGCGAAGGCACAGATACGCAGTATTTT CASSHPGTGGEGTDTQYF TRBV7-2 TRBD1 few TRBJ2-3
TGTGCCAGCAGCCTTGGAGGGCGGGGGGTACAAGAGACCCAGTACTTC CASSLGGRGVQETQYF TRBV7-6 TRBD2 - TRBJ2-5
TGTGCCAGCCTGCCAGGGGGGCTAGCGGGAATGTACCAAGAGACCCAGTACTTC CASLPGGLAGMYQETQYF TRBV2 TRBD2 - TRBJ2-5
TGTGCCAGCAGCTTTGAACACCCCACAGATACGCAGTATTTT CASSFEHPTDTQYF TRBV7-2 - medium-sized TRBJ2-3
TGCGCCAGCAGCCAGGGACCCGGGAGCAATCAGCCCCAGCATTTT CASSQGPGSNQPQHF TRBV4-1 - - TRBJ1-5
TGTGCCACCAGCGCAGGGGTTCTAGACAATGAGCAGTTCTTC CATSAGVLDNEQFF TRBV15 - - TRBJ2-1
TGTGCCAGCAGTTTATTCAGGGGAAGCTCCTACAATGAGCAGTTCTTC CASSLFRGSSYNEQFF TRBV27 - few TRBJ2-1
TGCGCCAGCAGCCAAGAGGGTGTCAGGGGTCCTGAAAAACTGTTTTTT CASSQEGVRGPEKLFF TRBV4-1 - few TRBJ1-4
TGCGCCAGCAGTCATGGGGGCAGGGAGGAGACCCAGTACTTC CASSHGGREETQYF TRBV23-1 - - TRBJ2-5
TGTGCCATCAGTGCTAGCGGGTCATATTACGAGCAGTACTTC CAISASGSYYEQYF TRBV10-3 TRBD2 - TRBJ2-7
TGCGCCAGCAGCCAAGCCCCCTCGGGGGGGCTTGATACGCAGTATTTT CASSQAPSGGLDTQYF TRBV4-1 TRBD2 - TRBJ2-3
TGTGCCAGCAGCTCGTCCTACAGGGATGGGACTGAAGCTTTCTTT CASSSSYRDGTEAFF TRBV7-2 - few TRBJ1-1
TGTGCCAGCAGTCCGACAGGGGTCTATGGCTACACCTTC CASSPTGVYGYTF TRBV2 TRBD1 few TRBJ1-2
TGCGCCAGCACGTCCGGGACAGGCCGTACCGACTCTGGAAACACCATATATTTT CASTSGTGRTDSGNTIYF TRBV5-1 TRBD1 - TRBJ1-3
TGTGCCAGCAGTCGCCAGGTTGCCGAGCAGTACTTC CASSRQVAEQYF TRBV2 - few TRBJ2-7
TGTGCCAGCACCTCCCAGGCGGCGGGGTACAATGAGCAGTTCTTC CASTSQAAGYNEQFF TRBV7-2 - - TRBJ2-1
TGTGCCAGCAGAGGACAGGGACTCAGCGGGAGCGATGGCTACACCTTC CASRGQGLSGSDGYTF TRBV2 TRBD1 once TRBJ1-2
TGCGCCAGCAGCCAAGTTAATCTAGCGGGAGTAGCCAAAAACATTCAGTACTTC CASSQVNLAGVAKNIQYF TRBV4-1 TRBD2 - TRBJ2-4
TGTGCCAGCAGCGTAGCCTTAACCCCCAATCAGCCCCAGCATTTT CASSVALTPNQPQHF TRBV9 - once TRBJ1-5
TGTGCCAGCAGACGGGGAACTAACACAAAACAAGAGACCCAGTACTTC CASRRGTNTKQETQYF TRBV7-9 - - TRBJ2-5
TGTGCCAGCTCACCAGGTGCCGATACGCAGTATTTT CASSPGADTQYF TRBV18 - - TRBJ2-3
TGTGCCATCAGTGACGGGACTAGCAGGGAGACCCAGTACTTC CAISDGTSRETQYF TRBV10-3 TRBD2 few TRBJ2-5
TGTGCCACCAGCAGAGATTCCGGGACAGGGTCCTCGCATGAGCAGTTCTTC CATSRDSGTGSSHEQFF TRBV15 TRBD1 - TRBJ2-1
TGTGCCAGCAGCCCCCGACGAGGTCCAGAGACCCAGTACTTC CASSPRRGPETQYF TRBV7-2 - - TRBJ2-5
TGTGCCAGCAGTTTTCAAGACACAGATACGCAGTATTTT CASSFQDTDTQYF TRBV27 - - TRBJ2-3
TGTGCCAGCAGCTCTGGCCCCGGACCCACCGCCGGGGAGCTGTTTTTT CASSSGPGPTAGELFF TRBV7-6 - - TRBJ2-2
TGTGCCAGCAGCCCCTATCGGAGCGGGAGCACAGATACGCAGTATTTT CASSPYRSGSTDTQYF TRBV5-6 - - TRBJ2-3
TGTGCCAGCAGTTATATTCCGGGGCAGACTGAAGCTTTCTTT CASSYIPGQTEAFF TRBV6-5 - - TRBJ1-1
TGTGCCAGTAGTTTAGACAGAAGCGTTCAAGAGACCCAGTACTTC CASSLDRSVQETQYF TRBV19 - once TRBJ2-5
TGCAGCGGGACTGCTGATAGCGGCTACGAGCAGTACTTC CSGTADSGYEQYF TRBV29-1 - few TRBJ2-7
TGTGCCAGCTCCCGACAGGGCCTATTCTCAGATACGCAGTATTTT CASSRQGLFSDTQYF TRBV27 TRBD1 - TRBJ2-3
TGTGCCAGCAGTGTTCCAGGGGAGCAGTACTTC CASSVPGEQYF TRBV2 - few TRBJ2-7
TGTGCCAGCAGCTTAGAGCCCAGGGCCACGGGCTACACCTTC CASSLEPRATGYTF TRBV7-2 - - TRBJ1-2
TGTGCCAGCAGTTTAGGAGGCGGAGAGACCCAGTACTTC CASSLGGGETQYF TRBV28 - - TRBJ2-5
TGCGCCAGCAGCCCAGGGGATGGGAATTTGCTAGCTAACTATGGCTACACCTTC CASSPGDGNLLANYGYTF TRBV4-3 - - TRBJ1-2
TGTGCCAGCAGCTTAGTCTCGGGGACTGAAGCTTTCTTT CASSLVSGTEAFF TRBV7-2 - - TRBJ1-1
TGCGCCAGCAGCTTGGATGGGGGGACTGAAGCTTTCTTT CASSLDGGTEAFF TRBV5-1 - - TRBJ1-1
TGTGCCAGCTCACGGGACAGGGAAGCCAACGAGCAGTACTTC CASSRDREANEQYF TRBV18 TRBD1 - TRBJ2-7